The entry below describes one TCR beta chain. Antigen specificity is unknown. Between the trimmed V and J ends, which lost 4 bases and 5 bases, there was a span of 13 bases. This CDR3 is 14 amino acids long. Germline assignment: CDR1 SGHKS and CDR2 YYEKEE (reference sequence). TCRdb called the RT-PCR reads again in MiXCR, with one record for every CDR3 protein. The repertoire holds hundreds of thousands of distinct CDR3 sequences, 15% to 18% seen once, with approximately 10% in the top ten. The data are from a study of response to subunit inactivated influenza vaccine. Overall study results and limits: The study's authors posited that every seasonal influenza vaccination enlists few new T cells.

The rearrangement links TRBV5-5 to TRBJ2-1; D is undetermined. The TCR sequence derives from a man aged 45-60 years who received an inactivated influenza vaccine. The sample in question was PBMCs from blood, obtained approximately 12 days after vaccination. The CDR3 spells CASSLGNPDNEQFF. The CDR3 DNA is TGTGCCAGCAGCCTGGGGAATCCGGACAATGAGCAGTTCTTC.